This TCR beta chain was recorded in a study of blood T cell repertoires in COVID-19. About the research overall: COVID-19 samples collected from the United States, Italy and Spain covered acute and convalescent phases.

The CDR3 sequence is 11 residues long. The germline V and J ends were trimmed by 5 bases and 10 bases, with 10 bases remaining between them. Germline loops: CDR1 SGHTA, CDR2 FQGNSA. Methods used by the authors: Nucleated cell number was recorded as an estimate derived from reference gene primer amplification. The data were produced by immunoSEQ multiplex PCR, yet TCRdb's version contains in-frame clones alone and is incomplete. The V and J calls and the clone size are those of that table, but D and trimming were determined from the DNA. Of approximately 94,000 clones in the sample, 85% were seen once.

The source of this sequence is a human donor in a cohort sampled during active COVID-19. The sequenced material came from peripheral blood. The rearrangement links TRBV7-2 to TRBJ2-3, with D tentatively TRBD2 (6 bases). The CDR3 reads CASSASEAQYF. The CDR3 DNA reads TGTGCCAGCAGCGCTAGCGAGGCGCAGTATTTT.